The sequence of this T cell receptor beta chain was determined in a study of blood T cell repertoires in COVID-19. Whole-study context: Samples of COVID-19 (acute and convalescent) were obtained from the United States, Italy and Spain.

Only one count was recorded for this clone. The V end was cut by 3 bases, the J end by 2 bases, with 13 bases between. The CDR3 has 15 amino acids. Germline V gene lookup returns CDR1 MDHEN and CDR2 SYDVKM. Source study methods: How many nucleated cells were present was estimated from reference gene primer amplification. Sequenced by immunoSEQ multiplex PCR; TCRdb stores in-frame clones only, minus some. V, J and clone size were drawn from that table, and D and trimming were deduced from the DNA. The sample gives 68,000 or so clones, around 87% of which show up once; about 7% is in the top ten. The chain couples TRBV28 to TRBJ1-1; D might be TRBD1 (6 bases). The source material was peripheral blood. This receptor was obtained from a man in his fifties with active COVID-19. The DNA of the CDR3 is TGTGCCAGCAGTTTCCAGGGGTGGGGCAACACTGAAGCTTTCTTT. Translating gives CASSFQGWGNTEAFF. Drawing the rest from reference TRBV28 and TRBJ1-1, the complete variable domain is DVKVTQSSRYLVKRTGEKVFLECVQDMDHENMFWYRQDPGLGLRLIYFSYDVKMKEKGDIPEGYSVSREKKERFSLILESASTNQTSMYLCASSFQGWGNTEAFFGQGTRLTVV.